What follows are 3 T cell receptor beta chains derived from one specimen sequenced in a study of Ad26.COV2.S vaccination and SARS-CoV-2 variants. The treatment is: roughly 20 received Ad26.COV2.S at low or high dose, single or two shots; several received placebo; per-sample allocation not given. Day 63 following the first vaccine or placebo injection was when the samples were taken. This table comes from immunoSEQ multiplex PCR, and its TCRdb copy is limited to in-frame clones, with some not included. The sample has hundreds of thousands of clones, 85% to 90% seen once. Sequenced material: peripheral blood, taken in a trial of Ad26.COV2.S vaccine versus placebo. These receptors were obtained from a person between 18 and 60 years old who received the Ad26.COV2.S COVID-19 vaccine or a placebo.

V gene TRBV4-1 combines with J gene TRBJ2-2; D unresolved. This CDR3 has 15 amino acids. V lost 0 bases and J 2 bases, leaving 7 bases between the germline ends. Germline CDR1 reads MGHRA; CDR2 reads YSYEKL. In nucleotides, the CDR3 is TGCGCCAGCAGCCAAGAGGGTGCCAACACCGGGGAGCTGTTTTTT. Its translation is CASSQEGANTGELFF.

This chain joins TRBV15 and TRBJ2-7, with D possibly TRBD1 on 5 matching bases. The V gene lost 0 bases and the J gene lost 6 bases, with 18 bases spanning the gap. The CDR3 contains 16 residues. Germline V CDR1 and CDR2: LNHNV, YYDKDF (reference sequence). CDR3 nucleotide sequence: TGTGCCACCAGCAGAGATCTGTTTGGGTTAGGGGTCGAGCAGTACTTC. It yields the protein CATSRDLFGLGVEQYF.

This rearrangement joins TRBV5-1 to TRBJ1-1; D not resolved. Trimming pared 4 bases from V and 3 bases from J, leaving 16 bases between. Germline loops: CDR1 SGHRS, CDR2 YFSETQ. The CDR3 has 15 residues. The CDR3 here is CASSPRSSVHTEAFF. In DNA form, the CDR3 reads TGCGCCAGCAGCCCCCGCTCCAGTGTGCACACTGAAGCTTTCTTT.